This T cell receptor beta chain originates from a study of blood T cell repertoires in COVID-19. TCRdb keeps only in-frame clones here, not all; method: immunoSEQ multiplex PCR. Of roughly 100,000 clones listed, about 86% are singletons. CDR1 PRHDT and CDR2 FYEKMQ come from the germline V gene (reference sequence). With 0 bases removed from V and 10 bases from J, the gap between germline ends came to 16 bases. The CDR3 runs 15 residues. Sequencing was carried out using peripheral blood. This TCR came from a human donor in a cohort sampled during active COVID-19. This rearrangement joins TRBV13 to TRBJ2-1; perhaps TRBD1 as D (6 bases). The chain's CDR3 is CASSLGGAQRREQFF. CDR3 nucleotides: TGTGCCAGCAGCTTAGGGGGGGCCCAGAGACGGGAGCAGTTCTTC. Supplemented by reference TRBV13 and TRBJ2-1, the full variable domain reads AAGVIQSPRHLIKEKRETATLKCYPIPRHDTVYWYQQGPGQDPQFLISFYEKMQSDKGSIPDRFSAQQFSDYHSELNMSSLELGDSALYFCASSLGGAQRREQFFGPGTRLTVL.